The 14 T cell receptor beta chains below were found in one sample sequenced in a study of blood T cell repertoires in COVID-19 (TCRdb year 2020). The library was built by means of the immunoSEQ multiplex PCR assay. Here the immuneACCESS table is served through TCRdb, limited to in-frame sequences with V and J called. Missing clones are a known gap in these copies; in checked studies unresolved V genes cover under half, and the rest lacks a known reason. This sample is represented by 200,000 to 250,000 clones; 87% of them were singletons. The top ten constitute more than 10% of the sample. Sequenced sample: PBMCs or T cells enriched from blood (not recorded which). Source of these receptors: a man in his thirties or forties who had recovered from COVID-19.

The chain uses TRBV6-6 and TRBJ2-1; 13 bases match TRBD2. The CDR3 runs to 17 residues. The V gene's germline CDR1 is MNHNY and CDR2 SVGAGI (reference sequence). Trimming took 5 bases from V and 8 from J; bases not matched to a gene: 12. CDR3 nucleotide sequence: TGTGCCAGCAGTCCTCGGACTAGCGGGAGAATTTGGGATGAGCAGTTCTTC. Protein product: CASSPRTSGRIWDEQFF.

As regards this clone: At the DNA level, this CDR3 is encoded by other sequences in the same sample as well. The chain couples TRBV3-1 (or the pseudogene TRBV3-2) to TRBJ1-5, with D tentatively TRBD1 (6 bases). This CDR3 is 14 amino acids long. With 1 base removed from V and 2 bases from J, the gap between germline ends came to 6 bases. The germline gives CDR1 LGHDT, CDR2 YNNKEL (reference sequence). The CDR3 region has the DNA TGTGCCAGCAGCCAAGGGACAGGCAATCAGCCCCAGCATTTT. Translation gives CASSQGTGNQPQHF.

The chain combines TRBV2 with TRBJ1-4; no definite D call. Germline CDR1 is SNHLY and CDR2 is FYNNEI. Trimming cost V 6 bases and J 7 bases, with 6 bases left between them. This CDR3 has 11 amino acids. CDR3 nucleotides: TGTGCCAGCAGCGAGAGTGAAAAACTGTTTTTT. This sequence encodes CASSESEKLFF.

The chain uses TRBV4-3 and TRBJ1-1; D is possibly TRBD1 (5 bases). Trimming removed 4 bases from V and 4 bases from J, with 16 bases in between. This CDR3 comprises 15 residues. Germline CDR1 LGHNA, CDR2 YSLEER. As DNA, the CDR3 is TGCGCCAGCAGCCCCAGCGGGTTGGGGGTCACTGAAGCTTTCTTT. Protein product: CASSPSGLGVTEAFF.

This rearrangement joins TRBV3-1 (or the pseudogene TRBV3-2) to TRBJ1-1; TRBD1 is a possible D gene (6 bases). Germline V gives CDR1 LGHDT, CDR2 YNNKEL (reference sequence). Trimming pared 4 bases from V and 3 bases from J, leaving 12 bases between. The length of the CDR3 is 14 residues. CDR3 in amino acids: CASSLLGGHTEAFF. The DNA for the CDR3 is TGTGCCAGCAGCCTTCTGGGGGGGCACACTGAAGCTTTCTTT.

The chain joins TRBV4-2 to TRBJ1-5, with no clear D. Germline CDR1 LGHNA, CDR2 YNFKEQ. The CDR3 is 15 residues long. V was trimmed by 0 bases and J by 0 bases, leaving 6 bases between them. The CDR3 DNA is TGTGCCAGCAGCCAAGATCAGTATAGCAATCAGCCCCAGCATTTT. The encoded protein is CASSQDQYSNQPQHF.

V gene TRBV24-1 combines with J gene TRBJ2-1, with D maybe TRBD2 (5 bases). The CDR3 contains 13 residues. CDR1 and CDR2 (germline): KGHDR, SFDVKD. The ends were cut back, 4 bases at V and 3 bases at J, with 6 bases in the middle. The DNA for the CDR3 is TGTGCCACCAGTGAACGGGGCTACAATGAGCAGTTCTTC. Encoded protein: CATSERGYNEQFF.

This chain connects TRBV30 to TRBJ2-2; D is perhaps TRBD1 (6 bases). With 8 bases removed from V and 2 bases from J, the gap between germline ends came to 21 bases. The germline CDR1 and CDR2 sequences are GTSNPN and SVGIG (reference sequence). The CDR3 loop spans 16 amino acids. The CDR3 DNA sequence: TGTGCCCGGGGACATCTGGCCTCGAAAAACACCGGGGAGCTGTTTTTT. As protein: CARGHLASKNTGELFF.

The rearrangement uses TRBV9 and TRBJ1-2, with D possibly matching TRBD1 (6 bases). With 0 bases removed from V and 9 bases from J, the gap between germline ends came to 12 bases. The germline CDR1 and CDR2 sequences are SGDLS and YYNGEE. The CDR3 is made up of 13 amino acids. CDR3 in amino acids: CASSVGTDTSYTF. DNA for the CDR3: TGTGCCAGCAGCGTAGGGACAGATACCAGCTACACCTTC.

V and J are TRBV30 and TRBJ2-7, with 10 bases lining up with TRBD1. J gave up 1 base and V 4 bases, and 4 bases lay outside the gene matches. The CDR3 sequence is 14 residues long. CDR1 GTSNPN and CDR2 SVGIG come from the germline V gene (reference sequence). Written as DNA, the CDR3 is TGTGCCTGGAAGCTGGGACAGGGGTCCTACGAGCAGTACTTC. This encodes CAWKLGQGSYEQYF.

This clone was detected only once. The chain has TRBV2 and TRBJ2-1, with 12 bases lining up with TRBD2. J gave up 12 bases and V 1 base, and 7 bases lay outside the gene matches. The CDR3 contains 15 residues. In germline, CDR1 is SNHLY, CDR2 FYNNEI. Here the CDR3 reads CASSEGASGRARQFF. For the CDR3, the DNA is TGTGCCAGCAGTGAAGGGGCTAGCGGGAGGGCCCGGCAGTTCTTC.

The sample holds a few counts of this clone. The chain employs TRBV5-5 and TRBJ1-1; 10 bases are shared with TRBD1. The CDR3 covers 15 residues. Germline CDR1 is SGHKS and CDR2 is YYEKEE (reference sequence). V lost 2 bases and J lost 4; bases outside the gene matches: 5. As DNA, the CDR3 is TGTGCCAGCAGCTTCGGACAGGGGGTGGTCACTGAAGCTTTCTTT. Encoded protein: CASSFGQGVVTEAFF.

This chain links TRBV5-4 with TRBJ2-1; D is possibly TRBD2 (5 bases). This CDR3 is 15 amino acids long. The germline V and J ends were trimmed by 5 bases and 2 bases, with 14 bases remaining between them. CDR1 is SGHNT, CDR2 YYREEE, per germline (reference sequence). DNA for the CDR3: TGTGCCAGCAGACCTGGCGGAGGCCCCTACAATGAGCAGTTCTTC. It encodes CASRPGGGPYNEQFF.

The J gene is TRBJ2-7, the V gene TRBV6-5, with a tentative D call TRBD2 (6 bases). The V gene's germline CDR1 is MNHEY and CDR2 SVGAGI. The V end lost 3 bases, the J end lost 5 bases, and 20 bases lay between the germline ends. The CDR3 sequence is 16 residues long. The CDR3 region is CASSYRPRGIRHEQYF. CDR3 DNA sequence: TGTGCCAGCAGTTATCGACCCCGCGGGATCCGCCACGAGCAGTACTTC.